The 15 T cell receptor beta chains below were found in one sample sequenced in a study of blood T cell repertoires in COVID-19. Method: immunoSEQ multiplex PCR; TCRdb's copy keeps in-frame clones and lacks some. The sample lists roughly 130,000 clones, around 83% occurring once. Sequenced sample: peripheral blood. These receptors all stem from an elderly woman with acute or convalescent COVID-19.

This chain uses TRBV5-6 with TRBJ1-6, with 9 bases aligning to TRBD1. The CDR3 has 19 residues. Germline CDR1 and CDR2: SGHDT and YYEEEE. V shed 2 bases and J 3 bases; nucleotides not matched to a gene: 12. DNA for the CDR3: TGTGCCAGCAGCTTCGGGACAGGGACCCCCTTTCACTATAATTCACCCCTCCACTTT. It encodes CASSFGTGTPFHYNSPLHF.

This chain uses TRBV6-1 with TRBJ1-1; D remains ambiguous. V lost 2 bases and J 8 bases, leaving 12 bases between the germline ends. Looked up from germline, CDR1 is MNHNS and CDR2 is SASEGT. The CDR3 contains 13 residues. CDR3 bases: TGTGCCAGCAGTGAATTCAGCGAGAGGGAAGCTTTCTTT. Translating gives CASSEFSEREAFF.

This clone appeared a few times. This chain connects TRBV27 to TRBJ1-1; 12 nucleotides agree with TRBD1. This CDR3 has 15 amino acids. V dropped 3 bases and J dropped 6; count of bases not matched to a gene: 5. The germline gives CDR1 MNHEY, CDR2 SMNVEV (reference sequence). The CDR3, as DNA: TGTGCCAGCAGTTTCTCCGGGACAGGGGGCTCTGAAGCTTTCTTT. Protein: CASSFSGTGGSEAFF.

The chain uses TRBV19 and TRBJ2-1; perhaps TRBD2 as D (6 bases). This CDR3 region has 13 residues. Trimming removed 0 bases from V and 14 bases from J, with 14 bases in between. Germline V gives CDR1 LNHDA, CDR2 SQIVND (reference sequence). This CDR3 is CASSIDRGSREFF. CDR3 DNA sequence: TGTGCCAGTAGTATAGATCGGGGGTCCCGGGAGTTCTTC.

The DNA of the CDR3 is TGTGCCACCCAACGAGGTATGGCAGATACGCAGTATTTT. This gives the protein CATQRGMADTQYF. This chain links TRBV6-5 with TRBJ2-3; D is unclear. This CDR3 contains 13 residues. Germline assignment: CDR1 MNHEY and CDR2 SVGAGI. Trimming took 10 bases from V and 4 from J, leaving 15 bases between them.

V gene TRBV29-1 combines with J gene TRBJ2-7; a weak D match, TRBD1 (5 bases). V was cut by 4 bases and J by 5 bases, with 15 bases left in between. CDR1 and CDR2 (germline): SQVTM, ANQGSEA. The CDR3 runs to 13 residues. CDR3 coding DNA: TGCAGCGTTGGGTTCCGGGTCAGGGACGAGCAGTACTTC. Translated, it gives CSVGFRVRDEQYF.

CDR3 nucleotide sequence: TGTGCCAGCAGTCCCTCCTCTAGCGGGGGCCTCTACGAGCAGTACTTC. Translated: CASSPSSSGGLYEQYF. This chain joins TRBV6-4 and TRBJ2-7, with TRBD2 identical over 10 bases. Germline CDR1 reads MRHNA; CDR2 reads SNTAGT. The J segment lost 3 bases and the V segment lost 5 bases, leaving 10 bases of the junction unmatched. The CDR3 is 16 residues long.

The V call is TRBV5-6, the J call TRBJ1-6; possibly TRBD1 for D (5 bases). The germline gives CDR1 SGHDT, CDR2 YYEEEE. The CDR3 spans 14 residues. Trimming pared 4 bases from V and 9 bases from J, leaving 14 bases between. CDR3 sequence: CASSRDRTFSPLHF. CDR3 DNA: TGTGCCAGCAGCAGAGACAGAACGTTTTCACCCCTCCACTTT.

The chain couples TRBV19 to TRBJ1-3; no reliable D call. V dropped 6 bases and J dropped 4 bases, with 13 bases sitting between them. This CDR3 is built from 14 residues. Germline-derived CDR1 and CDR2 are LNHDA and SQIVND (reference sequence). CDR3: CASSELVEGNTIYF. Here the CDR3 DNA reads TGTGCCAGTAGCGAGCTCGTAGAGGGAAACACCATATATTTT.

This clone was observed once. The V call is TRBV4-2, the J call TRBJ2-4; a possible D gene is TRBD1 (7 bases). The CDR3 runs 15 residues. The ends were cut back, 4 bases at V and 15 bases at J, with 25 bases in the middle. Per the germline V gene, CDR1 is LGHNA and CDR2 is YNFKEQ. CDR3 loop: CASSRGTAKVETRYF. The CDR3 coding sequence is TGTGCCAGCAGCCGCGGGACAGCCAAGGTGGAAACGAGGTACTTC.

This CDR3 reads CASSLGREETQYF. DNA for the CDR3: TGTGCCAGCAGCTTAGGGAGAGAAGAGACCCAGTACTTC. V and J are TRBV11-3 and TRBJ2-7; D uncertain. The tail of the sequence fits TRBJ2-5 better, so the J call may be wrong. CDR1 SGHNT and CDR2 YENEEA come from the germline V gene. This CDR3 spans 13 amino acids.

J is TRBJ1-5 and V is TRBV4-1, with 9 bases identical to TRBD1. V lost 0 bases, J lost 0 bases, and 9 bases stayed unmatched. The CDR3 extends over 19 amino acids. Germline assignment: CDR1 MGHRA and CDR2 YSYEKL. The CDR3 bases are TGCGCCAGCAGCCAAGAAGTCGGGGACAGGGCCTATAGCAATCAGCCCCAGCATTTT. It yields the protein CASSQEVGDRAYSNQPQHF.

The gene calls are TRBV20-1 and TRBJ1-2; D is possibly TRBD1 (5 bases). CDR1 and CDR2 (germline): DFQATT, SNEGSKA (reference sequence). This CDR3 is 11 amino acids long. Trimming took 6 bases from V and 6 from J, leaving 11 bases between them. The CDR3 nucleotides are TGCAGTGCCGAACGCAGGGATGGCTACACCTTC. The encoded protein is CSAERRDGYTF.

The rearrangement joins TRBV2 to TRBJ1-2; no clear D. The length of the CDR3 is 15 residues. V lost 8 bases and J lost 1, with 17 bases in between. The germline gives CDR1 SNHLY, CDR2 FYNNEI. CDR3 bases: TGTGCCAGCTCTACAGTTAGAAATTTTAACTATGGCTACACCTTC. Encoded protein: CASSTVRNFNYGYTF.

The chain recombines TRBV6-5 with TRBJ2-7; tentatively, D is TRBD2 (5 bases). The V end was cut by 6 bases, the J end by 7 bases, with 13 bases between. This CDR3 has 12 residues. Germline-derived CDR1 and CDR2 are MNHEY and SVGAGI. In DNA, the CDR3 is TGTGCCAGCAGACCCAGGTCGGGGGAGCAGTACTTC. It encodes CASRPRSGEQYF.